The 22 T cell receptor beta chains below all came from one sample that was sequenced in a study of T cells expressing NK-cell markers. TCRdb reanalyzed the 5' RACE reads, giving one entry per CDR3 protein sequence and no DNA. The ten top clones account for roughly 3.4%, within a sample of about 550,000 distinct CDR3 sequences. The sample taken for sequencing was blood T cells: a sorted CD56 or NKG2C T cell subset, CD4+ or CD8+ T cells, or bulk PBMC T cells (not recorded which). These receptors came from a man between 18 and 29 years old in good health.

The CDR3 spells CAWTKEGSSNQPQHF. This rearrangement joins TRBV30 to TRBJ1-5. Germline CDR1 GTSNPN, CDR2 SVGIG (reference sequence). CDR3 length: 15 amino acids.

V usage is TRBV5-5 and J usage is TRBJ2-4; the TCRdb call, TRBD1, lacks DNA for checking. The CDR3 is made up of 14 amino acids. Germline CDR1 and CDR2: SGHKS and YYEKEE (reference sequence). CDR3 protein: CASSPGGRGNIQYF.

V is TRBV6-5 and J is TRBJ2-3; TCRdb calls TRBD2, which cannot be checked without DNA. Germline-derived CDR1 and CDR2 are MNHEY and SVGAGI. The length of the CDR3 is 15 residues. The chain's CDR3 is CATSRPGLNTDTQYF.

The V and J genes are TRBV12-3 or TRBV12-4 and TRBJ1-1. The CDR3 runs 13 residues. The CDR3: CASSLFAATEAFF.

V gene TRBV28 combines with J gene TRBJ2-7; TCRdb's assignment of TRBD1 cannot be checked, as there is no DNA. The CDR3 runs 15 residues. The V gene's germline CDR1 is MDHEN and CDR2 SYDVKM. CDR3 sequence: CASSPTTGTVYEQYF.

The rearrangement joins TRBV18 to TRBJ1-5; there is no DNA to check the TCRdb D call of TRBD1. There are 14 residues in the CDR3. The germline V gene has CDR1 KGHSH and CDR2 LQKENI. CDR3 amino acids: CASSRRGGDQPQHF.

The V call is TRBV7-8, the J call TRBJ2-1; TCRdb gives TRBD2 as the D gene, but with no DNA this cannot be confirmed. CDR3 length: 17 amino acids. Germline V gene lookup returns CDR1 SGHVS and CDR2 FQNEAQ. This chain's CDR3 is CASSLIPSSGLYNEQFF.

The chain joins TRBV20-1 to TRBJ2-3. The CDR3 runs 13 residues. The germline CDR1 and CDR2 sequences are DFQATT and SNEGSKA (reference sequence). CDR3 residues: CSAQVRSTDTQYF.

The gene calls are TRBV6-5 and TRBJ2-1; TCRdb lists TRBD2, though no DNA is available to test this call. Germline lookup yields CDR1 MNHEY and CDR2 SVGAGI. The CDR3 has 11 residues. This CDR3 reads CASTGGFGQFF.

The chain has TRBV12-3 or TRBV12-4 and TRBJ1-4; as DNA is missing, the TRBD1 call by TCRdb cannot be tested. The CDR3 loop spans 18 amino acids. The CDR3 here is CASSPGQGAISTNEKLFF.

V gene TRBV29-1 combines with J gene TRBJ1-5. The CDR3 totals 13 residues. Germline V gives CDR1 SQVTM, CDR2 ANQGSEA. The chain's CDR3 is CSVEVGLNQPQHF.

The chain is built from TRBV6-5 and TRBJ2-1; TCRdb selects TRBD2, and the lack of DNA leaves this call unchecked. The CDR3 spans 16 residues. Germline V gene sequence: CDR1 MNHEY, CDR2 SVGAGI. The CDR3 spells CASSYVLAGKGNEQFF.

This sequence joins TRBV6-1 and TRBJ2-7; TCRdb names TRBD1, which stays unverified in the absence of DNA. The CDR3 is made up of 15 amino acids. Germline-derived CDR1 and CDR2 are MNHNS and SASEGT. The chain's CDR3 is CASARGQSVSYEQYF.

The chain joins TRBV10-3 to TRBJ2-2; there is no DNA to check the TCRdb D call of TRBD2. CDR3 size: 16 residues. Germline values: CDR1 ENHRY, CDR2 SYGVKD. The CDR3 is CAISDLAGDRTGELFF.

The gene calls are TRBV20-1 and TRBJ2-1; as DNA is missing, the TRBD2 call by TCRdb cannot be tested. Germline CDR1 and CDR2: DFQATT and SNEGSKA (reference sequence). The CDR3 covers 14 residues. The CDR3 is CSARDVGRRPEQFF.

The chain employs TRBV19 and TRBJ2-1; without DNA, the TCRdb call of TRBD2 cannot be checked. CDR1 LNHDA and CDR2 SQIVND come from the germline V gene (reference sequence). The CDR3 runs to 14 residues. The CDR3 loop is CASRGSGRYNEQFF.

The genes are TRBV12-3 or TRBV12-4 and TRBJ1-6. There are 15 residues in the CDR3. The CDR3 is CASKKEQMTNSPLHF.

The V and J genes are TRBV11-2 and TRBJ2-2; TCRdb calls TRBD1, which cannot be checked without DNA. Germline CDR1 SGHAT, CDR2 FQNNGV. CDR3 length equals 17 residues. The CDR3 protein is CASSLTPGQLNTGELFF.

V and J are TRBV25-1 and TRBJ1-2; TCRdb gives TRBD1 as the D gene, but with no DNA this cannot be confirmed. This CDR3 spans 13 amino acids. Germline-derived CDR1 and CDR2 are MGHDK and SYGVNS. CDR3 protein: CASTQQGRNGYTF.

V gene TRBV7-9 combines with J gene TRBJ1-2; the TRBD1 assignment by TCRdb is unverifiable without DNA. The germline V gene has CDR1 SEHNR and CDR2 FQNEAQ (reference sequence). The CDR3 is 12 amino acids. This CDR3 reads CASSSTGNGYTF.

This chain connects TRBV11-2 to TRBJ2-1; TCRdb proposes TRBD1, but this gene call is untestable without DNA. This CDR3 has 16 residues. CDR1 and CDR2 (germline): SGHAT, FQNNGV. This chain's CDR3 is CASSLYQVPGYNEQFF. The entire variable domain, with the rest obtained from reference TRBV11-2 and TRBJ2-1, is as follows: EAGVAQSPRYKIIEKRQSVAFWCNPISGHATLYWYQQILGQGPKLLIQFQNNGVVDDSQLPKDRFSAERLKGVDSTLKIQPAKLEDSAVYLCASSLYQVPGYNEQFFGPGTRLTVL.

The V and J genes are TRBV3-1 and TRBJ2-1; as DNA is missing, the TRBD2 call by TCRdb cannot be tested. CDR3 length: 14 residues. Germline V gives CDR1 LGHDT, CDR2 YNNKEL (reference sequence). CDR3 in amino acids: CASSQGDWPNEQFF.